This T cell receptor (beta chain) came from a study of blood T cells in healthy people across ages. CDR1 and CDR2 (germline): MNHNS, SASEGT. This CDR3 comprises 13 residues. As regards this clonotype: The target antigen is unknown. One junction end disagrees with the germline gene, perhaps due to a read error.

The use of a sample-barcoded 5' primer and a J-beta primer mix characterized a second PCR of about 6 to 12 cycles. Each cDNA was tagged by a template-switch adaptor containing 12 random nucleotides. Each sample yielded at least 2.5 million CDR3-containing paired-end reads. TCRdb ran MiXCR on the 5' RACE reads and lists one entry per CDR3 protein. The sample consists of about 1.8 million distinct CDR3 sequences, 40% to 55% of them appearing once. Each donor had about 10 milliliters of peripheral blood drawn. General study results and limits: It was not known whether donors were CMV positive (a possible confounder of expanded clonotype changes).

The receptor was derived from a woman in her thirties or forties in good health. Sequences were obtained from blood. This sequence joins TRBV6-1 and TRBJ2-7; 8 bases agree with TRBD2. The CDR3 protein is CASREAGVYEQYF. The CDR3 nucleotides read TGTGCCAGCAGGGAAGCGGGGGTCTACGAGCAGTACTTC.